The rows below give T cell receptor beta chains drawn from one sample of a study of Tregs in tolerant kidney transplant recipients. This table comes from immunoSEQ multiplex PCR, and its TCRdb copy is limited to in-frame clones, with some not included. The data contain 92,000 or so clones, roughly 92% of them singletons. Sequencing used CD8+ T cells from blood. The receptors here all came from a human donor in good health. CDR3s include the opening cysteine and the closing phenylalanine or tryptophan. The D gene is left open where the match is weak.

.	TRBV6-5	TRBJ2-7	CASSYMAGGIYEQYF	TGTGCCAGCAGTTACATGGCCGGGGGTATCTACGAGCAGTACTTC
.	TRBV5-1	TRBJ1-2	CASSLERQPLYGYTF	TGCGCCAGCAGCTTGGAACGGCAGCCCCTCTATGGCTACACCTTC
.	TRBV5-6	TRBJ2-1	CASSPPWDTRPGDNEQFF	TGTGCCAGCAGCCCGCCCTGGGACACTCGGCCCGGGGACAATGAGCAGTTCTTC
.	TRBV5-6	TRBJ1-1	CASSLAWDANTEAFF	TGTGCCAGCAGCTTGGCATGGGATGCGAACACTGAAGCTTTCTTT
TRBD2	TRBV6-5	TRBJ2-1	CASSLGGGYNEQFF	TGTGCCAGCAGTCTCGGGGGGGGGTACAATGAGCAGTTCTTC
.	TRBV10-3	TRBJ2-5	CAISESYEGETQYF	TGTGCCATCAGTGAGTCTTATGAGGGAGAGACCCAGTACTTC
TRBD2	TRBV9	TRBJ2-3	CASSATSGHTDTQYF	TGTGCCAGCAGCGCGACTAGCGGACACACAGATACGCAGTATTTT
.	TRBV6-4	TRBJ1-1	CASRPGPNTEAFF	TGTGCCAGCAGGCCCGGACCGAACACTGAAGCTTTCTTT
.	TRBV19	TRBJ1-6	CASSSAGENSPLHF	TGTGCCAGTAGTTCGGCAGGGGAGAATTCACCCCTCCACTTT
TRBD1	TRBV6-4	TRBJ1-1	CASRPGTGEITEAFF	TGTGCCAGCAGACCCGGGACAGGAGAAATCACTGAAGCTTTCTTT
.	TRBV7-8	TRBJ2-1	CASSTRDDGGNEQFF	TGTGCCAGCAGCACACGGGACGATGGGGGCAATGAGCAGTTCTTC
TRBD2	TRBV2	TRBJ2-2	CASIAGGPGGELFF	TGTGCCAGCATTGCGGGAGGGCCGGGCGGGGAGCTGTTTTTT
TRBD1	TRBV5-4	TRBJ1-6	CASSRTGGNSPLHF	TGTGCCAGCAGCCGGACAGGGGGTAATTCACCCCTCCACTTT
TRBD1	TRBV30	TRBJ2-6	CAWIPPDRHLSGANVLTF	TGTGCCTGGATTCCTCCGGACAGGCATCTCTCTGGGGCCAACGTCCTGACTTTC
TRBD2	TRBV11-2	TRBJ2-1	CASSSPSGRYNEQFF	TGTGCCAGCAGCTCCCCCAGCGGGAGGTACAATGAGCAGTTCTTC
.	TRBV11-3	TRBJ2-1	CASSLGIANEQFF	TGTGCCAGCAGCTTAGGTATAGCAAATGAGCAGTTCTTC
TRBD1	TRBV29-1	TRBJ2-1	CSVEEIKGQISYNEQFF	TGCAGCGTTGAAGAGATTAAGGGACAGATCTCCTACAATGAGCAGTTCTTC
TRBD1	TRBV5-1	TRBJ2-7	CASSRQTGGEQYF	TGCGCCAGCAGCCGACAAACAGGGGGCGAGCAGTACTTC
.	TRBV7-9	TRBJ2-1	CASSLDGGANEQFF	TGTGCCAGCAGCTTAGATGGCGGGGCCAATGAGCAGTTCTTC
TRBD2	TRBV19	TRBJ2-1	CASSGLAGVAGEQFF	TGTGCCAGTAGCGGACTAGCGGGAGTCGCAGGTGAGCAGTTCTTC
TRBD1	TRBV4-1	TRBJ1-1	CASSHQDRGQMNTEAFF	TGCGCCAGCAGCCACCAGGACAGGGGGCAGATGAACACTGAAGCTTTCTTT
TRBD1	TRBV27	TRBJ1-6	CASSHRDRPSPLHF	TGTGCCAGCAGTCACCGGGACAGGCCTTCACCCCTCCACTTT
.	TRBV30	TRBJ1-2	CAWSTGNYGYTF	TGTGCCTGGAGTACAGGAAACTATGGCTACACCTTC
.	TRBV6-5	TRBJ2-5	CASSTPQDPSRSQYF	TGTGCCAGCAGCACCCCACAGGACCCAAGCCGGTCCCAGTACTTC
.	TRBV7-8	TRBJ2-1	CASSLKGQASYNEQFF	TGTGCCAGCAGCTTAAAGGGACAAGCATCCTACAATGAGCAGTTCTTC
.	TRBV10-2	TRBJ2-2	CASSEEVGTENTGELFF	TGCGCCAGCAGTGAGGAGGTGGGGACCGAGAACACCGGGGAGCTGTTTTTT
.	TRBV4-1	TRBJ2-3	CASSQPPNFRTDTQYF	TGCGCCAGCAGCCAACCCCCCAATTTCCGCACAGATACGCAGTATTTT
.	TRBV18	TRBJ1-4	CASSDSYGQNEKLFF	TGTGCCAGCTCAGACAGTTATGGGCAGAATGAAAAACTGTTTTTT
TRBD1	TRBV4-1	TRBJ1-6	CASSRTGGYNSPLHF	TGCGCCAGCAGCCGTACAGGGGGATATAATTCACCCCTCCACTTT
.	TRBV2	TRBJ2-7	CARGQRSYEQYF	TGTGCCAGGGGCCAGAGGAGCTACGAGCAGTACTTC
.	TRBV7-2	TRBJ2-1	CASSFSAGNEQFF	TGTGCCAGCAGCTTTTCGGCGGGCAATGAGCAGTTCTTC
.	TRBV7-3	TRBJ1-1	CASSLDGVNTEAFF	TGTGCCAGCAGCTTAGATGGGGTGAACACTGAAGCTTTCTTT
.	TRBV2	TRBJ2-3	CASKTGGTDTQYF	TGTGCCAGCAAGACAGGCGGCACAGATACGCAGTATTTT
.	TRBV7-6	TRBJ2-3	CASSLAGSDTQYF	TGTGCCAGCAGCTTAGCGGGATCTGATACGCAGTATTTT
.	TRBV6-5	TRBJ2-1	CASSYSSYNEQFF	TGTGCCAGCAGTTACTCGAGCTACAATGAGCAGTTCTTC
.	TRBV7-6	TRBJ2-7	CASSPGVGDSYEQYF	TGTGCCAGCAGCCCAGGGGTAGGGGATTCCTACGAGCAGTACTTC
.	TRBV11-2	TRBJ1-2	CASSLELFRETEILGYTF	TGTGCCAGCAGCTTAGAACTCTTCCGGGAGACAGAAATACTTGGCTACACCTTC
TRBD1	TRBV7-8	TRBJ1-5	CASSLAGTGNQPQHF	TGTGCCAGCAGCTTAGCCGGGACAGGGAATCAGCCCCAGCATTTT
.	TRBV13	TRBJ2-3	CASSGQGTGPPRDTQYF	TGTGCCAGCAGCGGCCAAGGGACTGGACCCCCGAGAGATACGCAGTATTTT
TRBD1	TRBV9	TRBJ2-7	CASSVGTGGFEQYF	TGTGCCAGCAGCGTAGGGACAGGGGGCTTCGAGCAGTACTTC